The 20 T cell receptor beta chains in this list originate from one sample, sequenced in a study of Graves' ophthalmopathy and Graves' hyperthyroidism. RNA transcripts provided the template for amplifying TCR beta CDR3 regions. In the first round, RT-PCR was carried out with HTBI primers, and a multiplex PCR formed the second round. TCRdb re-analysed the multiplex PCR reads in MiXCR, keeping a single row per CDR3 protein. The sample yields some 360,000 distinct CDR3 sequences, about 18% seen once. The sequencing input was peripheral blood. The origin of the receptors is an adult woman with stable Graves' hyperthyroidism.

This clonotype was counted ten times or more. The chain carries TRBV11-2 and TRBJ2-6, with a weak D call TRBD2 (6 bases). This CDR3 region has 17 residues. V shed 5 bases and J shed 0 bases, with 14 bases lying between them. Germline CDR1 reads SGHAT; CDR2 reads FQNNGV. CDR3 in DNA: TGTGCCAGCAGCCGCGGGACTGGCTACTCTGGGGCCAACGTCCTGACTTTC. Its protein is CASSRGTGYSGANVLTF.

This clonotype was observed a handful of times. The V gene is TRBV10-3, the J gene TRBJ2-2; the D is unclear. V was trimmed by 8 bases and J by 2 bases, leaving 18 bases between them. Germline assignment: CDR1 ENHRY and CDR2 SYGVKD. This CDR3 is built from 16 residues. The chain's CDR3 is CAIPAGRPLNTGELFF. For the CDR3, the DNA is TGTGCCATCCCGGCCGGCAGGCCGCTAAACACCGGGGAGCTGTTTTTT.

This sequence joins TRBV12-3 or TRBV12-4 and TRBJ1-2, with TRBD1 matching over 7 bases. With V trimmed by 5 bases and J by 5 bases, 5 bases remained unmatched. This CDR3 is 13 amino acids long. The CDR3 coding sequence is TGTGCCAGCAGTCCGCAGGGGGGTTATGGCTACACCTTC. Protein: CASSPQGGYGYTF.

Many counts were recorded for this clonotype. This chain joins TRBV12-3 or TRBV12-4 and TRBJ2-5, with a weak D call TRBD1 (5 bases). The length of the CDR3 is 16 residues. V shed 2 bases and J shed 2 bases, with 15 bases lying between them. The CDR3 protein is CASSLLTFQGQETQYF. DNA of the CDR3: TGTGCCAGCAGTTTATTAACTTTCCAGGGACAAGAGACCCAGTACTTC.

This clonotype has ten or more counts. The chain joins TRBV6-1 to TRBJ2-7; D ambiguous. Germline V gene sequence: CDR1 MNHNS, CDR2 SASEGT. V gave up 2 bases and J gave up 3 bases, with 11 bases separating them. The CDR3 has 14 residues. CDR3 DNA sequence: TGTGCCAGCAGTGAATTGACTTGGGGCTACGAGCAGTACTTC. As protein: CASSELTWGYEQYF.

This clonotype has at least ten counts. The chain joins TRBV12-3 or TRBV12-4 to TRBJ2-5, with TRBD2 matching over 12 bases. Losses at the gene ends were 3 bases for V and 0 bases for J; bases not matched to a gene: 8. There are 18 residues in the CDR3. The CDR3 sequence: CASSFLLAGGAYQETQYF. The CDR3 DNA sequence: TGTGCCAGCAGTTTTCTACTAGCGGGAGGCGCCTACCAAGAGACCCAGTACTTC.

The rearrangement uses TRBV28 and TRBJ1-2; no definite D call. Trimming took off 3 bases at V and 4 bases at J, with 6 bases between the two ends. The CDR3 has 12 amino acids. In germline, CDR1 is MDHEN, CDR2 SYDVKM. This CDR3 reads CASSFKAYGYTF. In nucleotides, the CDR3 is TGTGCCAGCAGTTTTAAAGCCTATGGCTACACCTTC.

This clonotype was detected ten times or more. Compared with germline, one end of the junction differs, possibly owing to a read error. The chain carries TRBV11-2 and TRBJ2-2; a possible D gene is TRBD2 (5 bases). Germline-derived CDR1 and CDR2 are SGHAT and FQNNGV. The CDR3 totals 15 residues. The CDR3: CASSLDPGNSGELFF. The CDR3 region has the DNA TGTGCCAGCAGCTTAGATCCGGGGAACTCCGGGGAGCTGTTTTTT. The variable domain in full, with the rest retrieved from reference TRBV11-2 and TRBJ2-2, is EAGVAQSPRYKIIEKRQSVAFWCNPISGHATLYWYQQILGQGPKLLIQFQNNGVVDDSQLPKDRFSAERLKGVDSTLKIQPAKLEDSAVYLCASSLDPGNSGELFFGEGSRLTVL.

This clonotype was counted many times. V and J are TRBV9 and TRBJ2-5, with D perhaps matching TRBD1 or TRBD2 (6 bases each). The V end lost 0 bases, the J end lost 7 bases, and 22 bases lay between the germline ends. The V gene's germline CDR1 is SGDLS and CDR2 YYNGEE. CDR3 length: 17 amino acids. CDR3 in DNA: TGTGCCAGCAGCGTAGTTTTAGGGGGGATTTTTTACGGGACCCAGTACTTC. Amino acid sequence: CASSVVLGGIFYGTQYF. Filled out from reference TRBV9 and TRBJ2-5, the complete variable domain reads DSGVTQTPKHLITATGQRVTLRCSPRSGDLSVYWYQQSLDQGLQFLIQYYNGEERAKGNILERFSAQQFPDLHSELNLSSLELGDSALYFCASSVVLGGIFYGTQYFGPGTRLLVL.

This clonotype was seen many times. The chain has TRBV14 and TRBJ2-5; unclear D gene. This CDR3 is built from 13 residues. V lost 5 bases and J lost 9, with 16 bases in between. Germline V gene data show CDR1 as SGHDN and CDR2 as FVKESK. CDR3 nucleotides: TGTGCCAGCAGCGCACGGGCGGTGGCGTCCCAGTACTTC. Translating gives CASSARAVASQYF.

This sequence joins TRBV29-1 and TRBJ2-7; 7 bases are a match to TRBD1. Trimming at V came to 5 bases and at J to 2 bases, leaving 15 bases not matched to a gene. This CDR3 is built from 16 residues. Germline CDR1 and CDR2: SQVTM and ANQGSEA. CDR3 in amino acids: CSVTSKPGQKTYEQYV. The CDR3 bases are TGCAGCGTTACATCGAAACCGGGACAGAAGACCTACGAGCAGTACGTC.

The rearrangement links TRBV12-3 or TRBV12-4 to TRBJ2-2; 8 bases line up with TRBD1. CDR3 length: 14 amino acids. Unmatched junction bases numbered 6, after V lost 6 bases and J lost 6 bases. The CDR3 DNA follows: TGTGCCAGCAGGCTGGACAGGGCGGCCGGGGAGCTGTTTTTT. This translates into CASRLDRAAGELFF.

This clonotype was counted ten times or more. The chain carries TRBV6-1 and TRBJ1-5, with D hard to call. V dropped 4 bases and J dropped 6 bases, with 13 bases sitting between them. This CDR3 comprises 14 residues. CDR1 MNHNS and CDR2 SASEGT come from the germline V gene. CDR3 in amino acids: CASSVAGHSQPQHF. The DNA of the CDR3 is TGTGCCAGCAGTGTGGCAGGCCACAGTCAGCCCCAGCATTTT.

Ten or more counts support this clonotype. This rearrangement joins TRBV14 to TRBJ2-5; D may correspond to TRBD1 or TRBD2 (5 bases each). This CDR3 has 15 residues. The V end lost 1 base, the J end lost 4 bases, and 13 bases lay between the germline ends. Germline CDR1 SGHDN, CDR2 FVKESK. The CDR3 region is CASSQGGPRGETQYF. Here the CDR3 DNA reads TGTGCCAGCAGCCAAGGGGGACCCCGGGGAGAGACCCAGTACTTC.

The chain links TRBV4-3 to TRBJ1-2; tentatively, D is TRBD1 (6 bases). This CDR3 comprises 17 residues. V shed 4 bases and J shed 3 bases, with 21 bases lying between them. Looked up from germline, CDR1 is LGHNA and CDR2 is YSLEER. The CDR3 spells CASSLGLLQGLDYGYTF. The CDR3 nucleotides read TGCGCCAGCAGCCTAGGCCTATTACAGGGACTCGACTATGGCTACACCTTC.

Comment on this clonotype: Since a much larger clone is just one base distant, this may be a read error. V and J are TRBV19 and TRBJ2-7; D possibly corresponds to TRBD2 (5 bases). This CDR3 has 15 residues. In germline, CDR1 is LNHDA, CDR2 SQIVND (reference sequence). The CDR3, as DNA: TGTGCCAGTAGTACAGACGGCGCGGAGGTGGCCGAGCAGGACTTC. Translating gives CASSTDGAEVAEQDF.

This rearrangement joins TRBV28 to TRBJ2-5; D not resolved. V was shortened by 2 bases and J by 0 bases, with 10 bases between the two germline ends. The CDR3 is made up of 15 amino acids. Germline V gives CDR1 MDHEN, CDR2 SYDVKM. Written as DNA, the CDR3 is TGTGCCAGCAGTTTAGAAGGGCCGTACCAAGAGACCCAGTACTTC. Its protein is CASSLEGPYQETQYF.

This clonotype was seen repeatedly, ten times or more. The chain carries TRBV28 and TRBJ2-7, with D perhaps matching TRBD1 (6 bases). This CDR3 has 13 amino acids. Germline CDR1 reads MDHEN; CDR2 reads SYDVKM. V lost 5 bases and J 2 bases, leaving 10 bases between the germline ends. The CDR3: CASSPRQAYEQYF. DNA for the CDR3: TGTGCCAGCAGTCCTCGACAGGCCTACGAGCAGTACTTC.

The CDR3 DNA reads TGTGCCAGCAGACCCAGGGGATACGGGGCCAACGTCCTGACTTTC. The encoded protein is CASRPRGYGANVLTF. The chain uses TRBV6-1 and TRBJ2-6; maybe TRBD1 (6 bases). From germline, CDR1 is MNHNS and CDR2 SASEGT. The V and J ends lost 6 bases and 4 bases respectively, with 13 bases between them. The CDR3 spans 15 residues.

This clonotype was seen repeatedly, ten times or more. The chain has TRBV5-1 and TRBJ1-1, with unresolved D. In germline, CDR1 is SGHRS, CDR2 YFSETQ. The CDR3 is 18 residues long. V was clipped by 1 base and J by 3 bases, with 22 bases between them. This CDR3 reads CASSLKEGPLGLDTEAFF. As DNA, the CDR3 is TGCGCCAGCAGCTTGAAGGAGGGTCCTCTAGGCTTGGACACTGAAGCTTTCTTT.